What follows are 32 T cell receptor beta chains derived from one specimen sequenced in a study of identical twins. TCRdb redid the calling of the 5' RACE reads with MiXCR, one entry per CDR3 protein. The data hold 420,000 or so distinct CDR3 sequences, with less than 20% observed a single time. The specimen sequenced was naive T cells sorted from blood. These receptors originate from a man aged 45-60 years in good health.

This clonotype was counted only a few times. J is TRBJ1-5 and V is TRBV10-3, with a possible D match to TRBD1 (5 bases). The CDR3 is made up of 14 amino acids. Per the germline V gene, CDR1 is ENHRY and CDR2 is SYGVKD. V shed 4 bases and J shed 3 bases, with 10 bases lying between them. CDR3 protein: CAISVIGTNQPQHF. The CDR3 DNA reads TGTGCCATCAGTGTTATAGGGACCAATCAGCCCCAGCATTTT.

The rearrangement uses TRBV4-3 and TRBJ2-3, with D unresolved. This CDR3 region has 14 residues. In germline, CDR1 is LGHNA, CDR2 YSLEER. V was trimmed by 2 bases and J by 0 bases, leaving 6 bases between them. The CDR3 is CASSQSSSTDTQYF. CDR3 DNA sequence: TGCGCCAGCAGCCAAAGCTCAAGCACAGATACGCAGTATTTT.

The sample holds a few counts of this clonotype. The chain uses TRBV6-2 or TRBV6-3 and TRBJ2-3; 15 bases are a match to TRBD2. The germline V gene has CDR1 MNHEY and CDR2 SVGEGT. Trimming cost V 3 bases and J 1 base; bases outside gene matches: 11. This CDR3 is 20 amino acids long. CDR3 nucleotides: TGTGCCAGCAGTTATTCCTCCGGGACTAGCGGGAGGTCGGGCACAGATACGCAGTATTTT. Its protein product is CASSYSSGTSGRSGTDTQYF.

This chain links TRBV6-2 or TRBV6-3 with TRBJ2-7; D perhaps matches TRBD2 (5 bases). From germline, CDR1 is MNHEY and CDR2 SVGEGT. Between the trimmed V and J ends, which lost 8 bases and 6 bases, there was a span of 17 bases. This CDR3 contains 13 residues. CDR3 loop: CASRRDGVSEQYF. CDR3 sequence (DNA): TGTGCCAGCCGACGAGACGGGGTCAGCGAGCAGTACTTC.

This clonotype was detected a few times. The chain joins TRBV5-1 to TRBJ2-6, with 7 bases fitting TRBD1. V shed 4 bases, J shed 0 bases, and the junction held 10 bases outside the gene matches. Per the germline V gene, CDR1 is SGHRS and CDR2 is YFSETQ. The CDR3 contains 18 residues. The CDR3, as DNA: TGCGCCAGCAGCCTACAGACAGGGACCATCTCTGGGGCCAACGTCCTGACTTTC. This codes for CASSLQTGTISGANVLTF.

The table lists this clonotype with many counts. This chain connects TRBV20-1 to TRBJ2-3; D might be TRBD2 (5 bases). The germline CDR1 and CDR2 sequences are DFQATT and SNEGSKA (reference sequence). The CDR3 loop spans 14 amino acids. Trimming removed 3 bases from V and 1 base from J, with 11 bases in between. The CDR3, as DNA: TGCAGTGCTAGTAGTAGCGCTGGCACAGATACGCAGTATTTT. Its protein product is CSASSSAGTDTQYF.

This clonotype appeared a few times. The chain links TRBV5-1 to TRBJ1-2, with TRBD1 identical over 8 bases. Per the germline V gene, CDR1 is SGHRS and CDR2 is YFSETQ. The CDR3 spans 12 residues. V was clipped by 2 bases and J by 9 bases; unmatched bases: 3. The DNA for the CDR3 is TGCGCCAGCAGCTTACAGGGGGACAGCTACACCTTC. Amino acid sequence: CASSLQGDSYTF.

The chain joins TRBV5-1 to TRBJ2-1; 9 nucleotides align to TRBD2. Trimming took 0 bases from V and 0 from J; bases not matched to a gene: 7. Germline CDR1 SGHRS, CDR2 YFSETQ. The CDR3 has 18 residues. The CDR3 DNA sequence: TGCGCCAGCAGCTTGGCCTGGAGCGGGGGGTCCTCCTACAATGAGCAGTTCTTC. Translated, it gives CASSLAWSGGSSYNEQFF.

There are a few counts of this clonotype. This chain joins TRBV29-1 and TRBJ2-1; the match to TRBD1 covers 10 bases. Germline lookup yields CDR1 SQVTM and CDR2 ANQGSEA. The CDR3 contains 13 residues. V was clipped by 7 bases and J by 7 bases; unmatched bases: 7. Here the CDR3 reads CSALTGGYNEQFF. The CDR3 region has the DNA TGCAGCGCGCTGACAGGGGGCTATAATGAGCAGTTCTTC.

The genes are TRBV6-1 and TRBJ2-1; 8 bases match TRBD2. The V gene end was trimmed by 6 bases and the J gene end by 3 bases; junction bases not matched to a gene: 7. The CDR3 has 15 amino acids. Germline CDR1 reads MNHNS; CDR2 reads SASEGT. CDR3 sequence: CASRERSGNYNEQFF. CDR3 DNA sequence: TGTGCCAGCAGGGAACGTAGCGGGAACTACAATGAGCAGTTCTTC.

This clonotype was seen repeatedly, ten times or more. The chain employs TRBV6-5 and TRBJ2-5; no clear D. From germline, CDR1 is MNHEY and CDR2 SVGAGI. CDR3 length: 12 residues. V was pared by 4 bases and J by 4 bases, with 7 bases between. CDR3 coding DNA: TGTGCCAGCAGTTCGCCTGGAGAGACCCAGTACTTC. Its translation is CASSSPGETQYF.

The rearrangement links TRBV28 to TRBJ2-7; D possibly corresponds to TRBD2 (6 bases). CDR3 length equals 16 residues. CDR1 is MDHEN and CDR2 is SYDVKM in the germline V gene. The V gene lost 7 bases and the J gene lost 2 bases, with 21 bases spanning the gap. CDR3 in amino acids: CASTSMGRGRPYEQYF. The DNA of the CDR3 is TGTGCCAGCACCTCAATGGGGAGAGGGAGGCCCTACGAGCAGTACTTC. Variable domain in full (rest from reference TRBV28 and TRBJ2-7): DVKVTQSSRYLVKRTGEKVFLECVQDMDHENMFWYRQDPGLGLRLIYFSYDVKMKEKGDIPEGYSVSREKKERFSLILESASTNQTSMYLCASTSMGRGRPYEQYFGPGTRLTVT.

This clonotype came up a few times. The chain employs TRBV6-2 or TRBV6-3 and TRBJ1-2; possible D gene TRBD1, 5 bases. Trimming removed 4 bases at V and 0 bases at J, with 18 bases between. This CDR3 contains 17 residues. Per the germline V gene, CDR1 is MNHEY and CDR2 is SVGEGT. CDR3: CASSWTSLGAANYGYTF. The CDR3 region has the DNA TGTGCCAGCAGTTGGACGTCCCTCGGGGCAGCTAACTATGGCTACACCTTC.

Only a few counts were recorded for this clonotype. This chain connects TRBV5-1 to TRBJ2-1; 16 nucleotides match TRBD2. Germline V gene sequence: CDR1 SGHRS, CDR2 YFSETQ. This CDR3 has 20 amino acids. After removal of 4 bases from V and 9 bases from J, the junction contained 19 bases not matched to a gene. CDR3 sequence reads: CASSRGTAPGLAGGPFEQFF. CDR3 nucleotides: TGCGCCAGCAGCAGGGGGACTGCCCCGGGACTAGCGGGAGGGCCGTTTGAGCAGTTCTTC.

This clonotype was counted at least ten times. The chain employs TRBV5-1 and TRBJ2-4; possible D gene TRBD2, 5 bases. Germline V lookup: CDR1 SGHRS, CDR2 YFSETQ. CDR3 length equals 15 residues. V lost 0 bases and J 6 bases, leaving 13 bases between the germline ends. This CDR3 is CASSLEVAGGNIQYF. DNA for the CDR3: TGCGCCAGCAGCTTGGAGGTGGCGGGTGGAAACATTCAGTACTTC.

V and J are TRBV29-1 and TRBJ2-2, with TRBD2 identical over 11 bases. Looked up from germline, CDR1 is SQVTM and CDR2 is ANQGSEA. CDR3 length equals 16 residues. The trim removed 6 bases at V and 3 bases at J, leaving 9 bases unmatched. The CDR3 sequence: CSVPNSGGAHTGELFF. CDR3 in DNA: TGCAGCGTGCCCAATAGCGGGGGGGCCCACACCGGGGAGCTGTTTTTT.

This clonotype was picked up many times. The CDR3 sequence: CASSEVVSISTDTQYF. The CDR3 DNA follows: TGTGCCAGCAGCGAGGTGGTGTCAATTAGCACAGATACGCAGTATTTT. The V and J genes are TRBV9 and TRBJ2-3; D ambiguous. This CDR3 is built from 16 residues. Germline CDR1 reads SGDLS; CDR2 reads YYNGEE. Trimming removed 3 bases from V and 0 bases from J, with 14 bases in between.

The chain combines TRBV5-1 with TRBJ2-5; D ambiguous. V was pared by 1 base and J by 5 bases, with 9 bases between. The CDR3 sequence is 13 residues long. Germline values: CDR1 SGHRS, CDR2 YFSETQ. CDR3 bases: TGCGCCAGCAGCTTGCAGCTTTCGGAGACCCAGTACTTC. This sequence encodes CASSLQLSETQYF.

This clonotype was counted a few times. V and J are TRBV18 and TRBJ2-3; 10 bases line up with TRBD2. Germline trimming cut 4 bases from V and 1 base from J; bases unmatched to any gene: 5. The CDR3 loop spans 16 amino acids. Looked up from germline, CDR1 is KGHSH and CDR2 is LQKENI. In DNA, the CDR3 is TGTGCCAGCTCACGTTCTAGCGGGAGCGGCACAGATACGCAGTATTTT. This encodes CASSRSSGSGTDTQYF.

This clonotype was picked up a small number of times. The chain has TRBV4-1 and TRBJ2-7; D may match TRBD1 or TRBD2 (5 bases each). The CDR3 sequence is 18 residues long. Germline V gives CDR1 MGHRA, CDR2 YSYEKL. The germline V and J ends were trimmed by 0 bases and 0 bases, with 18 bases remaining between them. The CDR3 here is CASSQDRFGTLSSYEQYF. CDR3 bases: TGCGCCAGCAGCCAAGATCGATTCGGGACGCTGAGCTCCTACGAGCAGTACTTC.

This clonotype has at least ten counts. The chain couples TRBV6-2 or TRBV6-3 to TRBJ2-5, with 10 bases lining up with TRBD1. Germline trimming cut 6 bases from V and 1 base from J; bases unmatched to any gene: 8. The CDR3 is 16 amino acids. Per germline, CDR1 MNHEY and CDR2 SVGEGT. CDR3 sequence reads: CASRAGTGAIQETQYF. For the CDR3, the DNA is TGTGCCAGCAGGGCCGGGACAGGGGCTATCCAAGAGACCCAGTACTTC.

This clonotype was counted between two and nine times. The V gene is TRBV5-1, the J gene TRBJ1-4; 7 nucleotides match TRBD1. There are 14 residues in the CDR3. CDR1 and CDR2 (germline): SGHRS, YFSETQ. The V gene end was trimmed by 4 bases and the J gene end by 5 bases; junction bases not matched to a gene: 5. The CDR3 sequence: CASSTRGLNEKLFF. As DNA, the CDR3 is TGCGCCAGCAGCACTAGGGGGCTAAATGAAAAACTGTTTTTT.

The rearrangement uses TRBV18 and TRBJ2-1; D call uncertain. V lost 6 bases and J 0 bases, leaving 9 bases between the germline ends. Germline V gene data show CDR1 as KGHSH and CDR2 as LQKENI. CDR3 length equals 14 residues. Here the CDR3 reads CASSTPSSYNEQFF. The CDR3 DNA sequence: TGTGCCAGCTCGACACCGAGCTCCTACAATGAGCAGTTCTTC.

The CDR3 coding sequence is TGTGCCACCAGCAGTCGCATAACAAGCGGGAGGTATGAGACCCAGTACTTC. This translates into CATSSRITSGRYETQYF. The chain has TRBV15 and TRBJ2-5; 9 bases agree with TRBD2. V shed 3 bases, J shed 5 bases, and the junction held 13 bases outside the gene matches. The CDR3 consists of 17 residues. The germline V gene encodes CDR1 LNHNV and CDR2 YYDKDF (reference sequence).

This clonotype was observed a few times. The chain combines TRBV4-2 with TRBJ2-7, with 8 bases fitting TRBD2. J was trimmed by 6 bases and V by 0 bases; bases with no gene match: 7. This CDR3 region has 15 residues. From germline, CDR1 is LGHNA and CDR2 YNFKEQ. The CDR3 here is CASSQDPGGGGEQYF. In DNA form, the CDR3 reads TGTGCCAGCAGCCAAGATCCGGGGGGGGGCGGCGAGCAGTACTTC.

CDR3 bases: TGCAGTGCTAGAGGGTTACAGGGAACCAAAAACATTCAGTACTTC. This translates into CSARGLQGTKNIQYF. The chain uses TRBV20-1 and TRBJ2-4; possible D gene TRBD1, 6 bases. The CDR3 totals 15 residues. Germline V gene sequence: CDR1 DFQATT, CDR2 SNEGSKA (reference sequence). V was cut by 1 base and J by 2 bases, with 12 bases left in between.

This clonotype has a count of ten or more. V is TRBV10-3 and J is TRBJ2-7; D remains unclear. V lost 7 bases to trimming and J lost 4 bases, with 17 bases between them. Germline assignment: CDR1 ENHRY and CDR2 SYGVKD. This CDR3 spans 14 amino acids. CDR3 nucleotides: TGTGCCATCATCGGTACAGCCTTGAGATACGAGCAGTACTTC. Translated: CAIIGTALRYEQYF.

This chain uses TRBV5-1 with TRBJ2-1, with TRBD2 matching over 12 bases. Germline trimming cut 4 bases from V and 14 bases from J; bases unmatched to any gene: 13. This CDR3 contains 15 residues. CDR1 and CDR2 (germline): SGHRS, YFSETQ. The CDR3 protein is CASSVTSGRPRPEFF. Here the CDR3 DNA reads TGCGCCAGCAGCGTTACTAGCGGGAGGCCCCGTCCGGAGTTCTTC.

This clonotype appeared many times. The chain has TRBV20-1 and TRBJ2-1; D gene ambiguous. Between the trimmed V and J ends, which lost 1 base and 8 bases, there was a span of 3 bases. CDR1 and CDR2 from the germline V gene are DFQATT and SNEGSKA (reference sequence). The CDR3 loop spans 10 amino acids. The CDR3 bases are TGCAGTGCTAGAGCGGATGAGCAGTTCTTC. It encodes CSARADEQFF.

This clonotype appeared a few times. The chain joins TRBV7-8 to TRBJ2-7; 9 nucleotides agree with TRBD1. The germline CDR1 and CDR2 sequences are SGHVS and FQNEAQ. Germline trimming cut 1 base from V and 0 bases from J; bases unmatched to any gene: 7. The CDR3 consists of 17 residues. CDR3 in DNA: TGTGCCAGCAGCTTAGGTAACAGGGGGCCTCGCTCCTACGAGCAGTACTTC. It is translated as CASSLGNRGPRSYEQYF. Variable domain in full (rest from reference TRBV7-8 and TRBJ2-7): GAGVSQSPRYKVAKRGQDVALRCDPISGHVSLFWYQQALGQGPEFLTYFQNEAQLDKSGLPSDRFFAERPEGSVSTLKIQRTQQEDSAVYLCASSLGNRGPRSYEQYFGPGTRLTVT.

The chain is built from TRBV12-3 or TRBV12-4 and TRBJ2-1; TRBD2 matches at 7 bases. This CDR3 is 13 amino acids long. Germline trimming cut 7 bases from V and 6 bases from J; bases unmatched to any gene: 6. CDR3: CASNQPGGNEQFF. The CDR3 coding sequence is TGTGCCAGCAACCAACCGGGGGGCAATGAGCAGTTCTTC.

For this clonotype: Given a much more abundant clone one base away, this may be a read error. The chain carries TRBV27 and TRBJ2-5; D is tentatively TRBD1 or TRBD2 (5 bases each). CDR3 length equals 15 residues. Germline V gene lookup returns CDR1 MNHEY and CDR2 SMNVEV (reference sequence). V dropped 5 bases and J dropped 4 bases, with 17 bases sitting between them. The CDR3 sequence is CASSPIRGGGETQYF. The CDR3 DNA reads TGTGCCAGCAGTCCGATTCGGGGCGGCGGAGAGACCCAGTACTTC.